This passage covers 7 T cell receptor beta chains from one sample sequenced in a study of blood T cell repertoires in COVID-19. Assay: immunoSEQ multiplex PCR; the TCRdb copy retains only in-frame clones and omits some. The sample carries fewer than 250,000 clones, approximately 86% recorded once. The specimen was PBMCs or T cells enriched from blood (not recorded which). Every receptor here comes from a woman aged 50 to 60 with acute COVID-19.

This clone was seen a handful of times. J is TRBJ1-4 and V is TRBV5-3, with D possibly being TRBD1 (5 bases). TRBV5-3 falls under the ORF class, with uncertain function. The germline V and J ends were trimmed by 8 bases and 0 bases, with 17 bases remaining between them. The CDR3 is made up of 16 amino acids. CDR3 loop: CASLLHRTSTNEKLFF. For the CDR3, the DNA is TGTGCCAGCCTTCTTCACAGGACGTCAACTAATGAAAAACTGTTTTTT.

The chain links TRBV27 to TRBJ1-1; maybe TRBD1 (6 bases). The CDR3 has 14 residues. Per the germline V gene, CDR1 is MNHEY and CDR2 is SMNVEV (reference sequence). V was cut by 6 bases and J by 5 bases, with 16 bases left in between. CDR3 protein: CASSPQGGRTEAFF. The CDR3 coding sequence is TGTGCCAGCAGCCCACAGGGAGGGCGGACTGAAGCTTTCTTT.

The CDR3 loop reads CASSAAGAGQPQHF. As DNA, the CDR3 is TGTGCCAGCAGCGCCGCAGGGGCGGGCCAGCCCCAGCATTTT. V is TRBV6-2 or TRBV6-3 and J is TRBJ1-5; the D gene is possibly TRBD1 (6 bases). The CDR3 contains 14 residues. The V end was cut by 6 bases, the J end by 7 bases, with 16 bases between. Germline-derived CDR1 and CDR2 are MNHEY and SVGEGT.

The chain is built from TRBV18 and TRBJ1-4; D remains ambiguous. Germline assignment: CDR1 KGHSH and CDR2 LQKENI. CDR3 length: 13 amino acids. The V gene lost 2 bases and the J gene lost 8 bases, with 9 bases spanning the gap. The CDR3 region is CASSPDYGEKLFF. CDR3 in DNA: TGTGCCAGCTCACCAGATTACGGGGAAAAACTGTTTTTT.

This chain uses TRBV2 with TRBJ1-2; possibly TRBD1 for D (5 bases). Trimming took off 6 bases at V and 4 bases at J, with 12 bases between the two ends. CDR1 is SNHLY, CDR2 FYNNEI, per germline. CDR3 length equals 13 residues. Here the CDR3 reads CASSRTQGYGYTF. The DNA for the CDR3 is TGTGCCAGCAGCAGGACACAAGGCTATGGCTACACCTTC.

This chain links TRBV6-2 or TRBV6-3 with TRBJ2-7, with TRBD2 matching over 9 bases. In germline, CDR1 is MNHEY, CDR2 SVGEGT. V was clipped by 4 bases and J by 3 bases; unmatched bases: 7. The CDR3 spans 15 residues. The CDR3 DNA reads TGTGCCAGCAGTTTTGGACTAGCGAGAGGCTACGAGCAGTACTTC. Translated, it gives CASSFGLARGYEQYF.

This clone was detected only a few times. The chain is built from TRBV2 and TRBJ1-1; D possibly corresponds to TRBD1 (6 bases). V was trimmed by 7 bases and J by 7 bases, leaving 16 bases between them. This CDR3 spans 13 amino acids. Germline CDR1 SNHLY, CDR2 FYNNEI. The CDR3: CASIGTGKIEAFF. CDR3 nucleotides: TGTGCCAGCATTGGAACAGGGAAGATTGAAGCTTTCTTT.